Listed here is a single T cell receptor (beta chain). Its matching antigen is unknown. The CDR3 spans 15 residues. J lost 4 bases, V lost 2 bases, and 6 bases had no gene match. Germline V gene data show CDR1 as GTSNPN and CDR2 as SVGIG (reference sequence). The sample is drawn from a study of cytomegalovirus exposure and HLA in healthy donors. Study information: The platform used for the 100 to 150 validation repertoires matched that of the roughly 720 first-cohort repertoires, a later analysis reported. General study findings and limits: Researchers catalogued about 150 TCR beta chains as cytomegalovirus-associated. It was reportedly the case that the classifier diagnosed cytomegalovirus status with high specificity and sensitivity. Specific recognition of CMV antigens was confirmed in vitro for a few chains (all CMV-associated).

TCRdb keeps only in-frame clones here, not all; method: immunoSEQ multiplex PCR. The sample lists a few hundred thousand clones, 80% to 95% occurring once. Material: PBMCs. This chain uses TRBV30 with TRBJ2-1; 9 bases fit TRBD2. The receptor comes from a woman under 30 in good health and CMV-seronegative. CDR3 DNA: TGTGCCTGGAGTCTTAGCGGGAGAGTGTACAATGAGCAGTTCTTC. Translated: CAWSLSGRVYNEQFF.